This T cell receptor (beta chain) originates from a study of CD8 T cells in ankylosing spondylitis. Study-level results: Characteristic, it appeared, of ankylosing spondylitis blood was a TCR beta motif of about eight highly homologous variants.

Germline V gene data show CDR1 as SGHRS and CDR2 as YFSETQ. Trimming took off 2 bases at V and 8 bases at J, with 11 bases between the two ends. The CDR3 spans 13 residues. In making TCR beta libraries, quantitative 5'-RACE with molecular barcodes was used. TCRdb re-called the 5' RACE reads with MiXCR, one entry per CDR3 protein. This table has 340,000 or so distinct CDR3 sequences, roughly 14% appearing once. In regard to this clonotype: Its antigen is not known.

The sequenced sample was blood, either unsorted or a sorted T cell fraction (not recorded which). This receptor was identified in a male donor with ankylosing spondylitis or in good health (not recorded which). V gene TRBV5-1 combines with J gene TRBJ2-1, with D tentatively TRBD1 or TRBD2 (5 bases each). CDR3 loop: CASSFRVGDEQFF. In DNA form, the CDR3 reads TGCGCCAGCAGCTTCAGGGTCGGGGATGAGCAGTTCTTC.